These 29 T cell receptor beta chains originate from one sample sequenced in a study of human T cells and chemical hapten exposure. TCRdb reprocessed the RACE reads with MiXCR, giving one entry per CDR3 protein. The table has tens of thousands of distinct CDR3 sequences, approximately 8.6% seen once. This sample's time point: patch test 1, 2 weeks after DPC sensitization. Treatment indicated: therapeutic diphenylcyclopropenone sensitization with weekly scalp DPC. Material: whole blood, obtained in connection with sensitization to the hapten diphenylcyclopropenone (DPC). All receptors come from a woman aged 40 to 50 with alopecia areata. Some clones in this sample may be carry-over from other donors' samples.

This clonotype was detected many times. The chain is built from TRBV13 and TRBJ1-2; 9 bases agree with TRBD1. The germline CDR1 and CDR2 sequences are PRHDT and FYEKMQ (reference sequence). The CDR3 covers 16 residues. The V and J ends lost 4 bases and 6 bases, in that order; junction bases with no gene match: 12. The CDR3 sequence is CASSSNGRQGVNGYTF. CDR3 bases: TGTGCCAGCAGCTCCAATGGAAGACAGGGGGTAAATGGCTACACCTTC.

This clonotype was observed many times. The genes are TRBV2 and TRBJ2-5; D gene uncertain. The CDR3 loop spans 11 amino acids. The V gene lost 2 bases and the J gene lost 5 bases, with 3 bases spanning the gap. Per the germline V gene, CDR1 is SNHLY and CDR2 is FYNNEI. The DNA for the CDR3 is TGTGCCAGCAGTGAAATGGAGACCCAGTACTTC. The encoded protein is CASSEMETQYF.

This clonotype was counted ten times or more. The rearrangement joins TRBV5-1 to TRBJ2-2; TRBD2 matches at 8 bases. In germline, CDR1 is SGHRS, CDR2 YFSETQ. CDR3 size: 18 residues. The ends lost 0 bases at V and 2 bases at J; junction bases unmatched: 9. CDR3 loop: CASSLGPSGSPNTGELFF. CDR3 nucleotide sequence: TGCGCCAGCAGCTTGGGGCCTAGCGGGTCCCCCAACACCGGGGAGCTGTTTTTT. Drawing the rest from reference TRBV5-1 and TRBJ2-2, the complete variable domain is KAGVTQTPRYLIKTRGQQVTLSCSPISGHRSVSWYQQTPGQGLQFLFEYFSETQRNKGNFPGRFSGRQFSNSRSEMNVSTLELGDSALYLCASSLGPSGSPNTGELFFGEGSRLTVL.

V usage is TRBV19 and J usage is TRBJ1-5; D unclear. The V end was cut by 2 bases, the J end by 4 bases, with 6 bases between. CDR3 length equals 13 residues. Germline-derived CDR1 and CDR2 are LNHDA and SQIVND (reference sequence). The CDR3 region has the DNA TGTGCCAGTAGTATACAGGCTAATCAGCCCCAGCATTTT. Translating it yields CASSIQANQPQHF.

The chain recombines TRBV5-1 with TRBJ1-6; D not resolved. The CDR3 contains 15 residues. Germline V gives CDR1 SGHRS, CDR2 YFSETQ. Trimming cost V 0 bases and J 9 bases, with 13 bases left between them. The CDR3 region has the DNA TGCGCCAGCAGCTTGGTGCAGTCCGCTGCTTCACCCCTCCACTTT. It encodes CASSLVQSAASPLHF.

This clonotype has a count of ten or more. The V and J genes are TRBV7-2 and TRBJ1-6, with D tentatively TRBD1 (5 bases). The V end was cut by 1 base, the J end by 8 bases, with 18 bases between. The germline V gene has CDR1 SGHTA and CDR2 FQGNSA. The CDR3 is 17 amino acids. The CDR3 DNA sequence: TGTGCCAGCAGCTTAGGACCCGGACGGGGGGTAGATTCACCCCTCCACTTT. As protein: CASSLGPGRGVDSPLHF. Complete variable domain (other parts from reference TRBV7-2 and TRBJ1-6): GAGVSQSPSNKVTEKGKDVELRCDPISGHTALYWYRQSLGQGLEFLIYFQGNSAPDKSGLPSDRFSAERTGGSVSTLTIQRTQQEDSAVYLCASSLGPGRGVDSPLHFGNGTRLTVT.

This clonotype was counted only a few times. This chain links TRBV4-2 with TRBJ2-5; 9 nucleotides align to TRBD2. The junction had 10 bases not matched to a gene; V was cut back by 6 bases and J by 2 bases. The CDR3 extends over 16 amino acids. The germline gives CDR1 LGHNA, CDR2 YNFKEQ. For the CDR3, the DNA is TGTGCCAGCAGTTCTCCGGCTAGCGGGGTTCAAGAGACCCAGTACTTC. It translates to CASSSPASGVQETQYF.

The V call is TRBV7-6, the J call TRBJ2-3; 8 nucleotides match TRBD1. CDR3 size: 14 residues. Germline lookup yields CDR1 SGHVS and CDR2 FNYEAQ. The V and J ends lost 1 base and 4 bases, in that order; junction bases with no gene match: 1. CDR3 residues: CASSLGDRSDTQYF. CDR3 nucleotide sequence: TGTGCCAGCAGCTTAGGGGACAGGTCAGATACGCAGTATTTT.

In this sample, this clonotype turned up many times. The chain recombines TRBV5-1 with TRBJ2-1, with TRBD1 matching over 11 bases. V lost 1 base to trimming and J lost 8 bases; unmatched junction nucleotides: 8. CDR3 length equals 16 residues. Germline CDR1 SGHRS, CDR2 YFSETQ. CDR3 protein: CASSLYSDRGRDEQFF. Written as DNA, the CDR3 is TGCGCCAGCAGCTTGTATTCGGACAGGGGGCGCGATGAGCAGTTCTTC.

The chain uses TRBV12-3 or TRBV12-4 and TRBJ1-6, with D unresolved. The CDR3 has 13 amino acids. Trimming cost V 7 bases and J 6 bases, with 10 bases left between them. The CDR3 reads CASTVRSNSPLHF. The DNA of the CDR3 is TGTGCCAGCACCGTAAGATCTAATTCACCCCTCCACTTT.

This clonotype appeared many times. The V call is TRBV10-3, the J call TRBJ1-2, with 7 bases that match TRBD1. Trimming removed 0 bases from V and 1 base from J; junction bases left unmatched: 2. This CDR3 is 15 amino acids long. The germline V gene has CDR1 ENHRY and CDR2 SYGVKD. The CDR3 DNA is TGTGCCATCAGTGAGTCAGGGGGCGGTAACTATGGCTACACCTTC. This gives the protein CAISESGGGNYGYTF.

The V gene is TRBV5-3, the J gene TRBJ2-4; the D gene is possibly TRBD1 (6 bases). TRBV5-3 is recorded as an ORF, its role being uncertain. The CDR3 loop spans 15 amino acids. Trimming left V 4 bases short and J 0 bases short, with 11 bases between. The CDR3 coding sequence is TGTGCCAGAAGCAGGACAGAGCTAGCCAAAAACATTCAGTACTTC. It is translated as CARSRTELAKNIQYF.

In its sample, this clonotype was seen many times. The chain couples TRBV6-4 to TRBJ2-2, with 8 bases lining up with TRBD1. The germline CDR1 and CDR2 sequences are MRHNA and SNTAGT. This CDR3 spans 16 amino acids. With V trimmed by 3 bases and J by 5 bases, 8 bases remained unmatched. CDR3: CASSEGAGGATGELFF. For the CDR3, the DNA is TGTGCCAGCAGTGAGGGAGCAGGGGGCGCGACCGGGGAGCTGTTTTTT.

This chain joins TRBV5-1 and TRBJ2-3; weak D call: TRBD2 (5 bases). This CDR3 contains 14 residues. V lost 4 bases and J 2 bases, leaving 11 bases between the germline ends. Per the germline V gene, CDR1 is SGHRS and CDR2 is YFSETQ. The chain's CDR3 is CASSPGRDTDTQYF. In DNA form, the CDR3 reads TGCGCCAGCAGCCCCGGACGGGACACAGATACGCAGTATTTT.

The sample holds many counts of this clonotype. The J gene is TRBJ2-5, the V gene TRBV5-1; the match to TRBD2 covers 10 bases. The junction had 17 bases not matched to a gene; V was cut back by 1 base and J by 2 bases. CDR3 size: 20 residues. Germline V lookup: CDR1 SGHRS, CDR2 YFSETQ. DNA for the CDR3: TGCGCCAGCAGCTTGAGTAGCGGGGGGCCTCCGTCCTTGCCTCAAGAGACCCAGTACTTC. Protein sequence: CASSLSSGGPPSLPQETQYF.

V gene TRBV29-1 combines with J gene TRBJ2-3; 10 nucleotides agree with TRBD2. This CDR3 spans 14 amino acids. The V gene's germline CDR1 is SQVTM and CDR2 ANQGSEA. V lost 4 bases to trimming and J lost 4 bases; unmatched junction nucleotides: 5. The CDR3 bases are TGCAGCGTTGGGGGGCTAGCGGGGGCAGATACGCAGTATTTT. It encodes CSVGGLAGADTQYF.

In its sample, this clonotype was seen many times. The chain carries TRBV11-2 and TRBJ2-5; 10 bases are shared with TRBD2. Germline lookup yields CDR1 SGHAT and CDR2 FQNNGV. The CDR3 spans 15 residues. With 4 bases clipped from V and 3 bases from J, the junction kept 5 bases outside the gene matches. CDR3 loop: CASSSSGGKKETQYF. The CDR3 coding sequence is TGTGCCAGCAGCTCTAGCGGGGGCAAGAAAGAGACCCAGTACTTC. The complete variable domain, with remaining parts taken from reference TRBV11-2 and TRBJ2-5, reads EAGVAQSPRYKIIEKRQSVAFWCNPISGHATLYWYQQILGQGPKLLIQFQNNGVVDDSQLPKDRFSAERLKGVDSTLKIQPAKLEDSAVYLCASSSSGGKKETQYFGPGTRLLVL.

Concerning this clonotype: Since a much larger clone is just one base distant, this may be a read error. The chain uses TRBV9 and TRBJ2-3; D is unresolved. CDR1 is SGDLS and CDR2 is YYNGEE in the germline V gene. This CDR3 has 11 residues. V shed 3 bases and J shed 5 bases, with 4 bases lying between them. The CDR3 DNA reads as TGTGCCAGCAGCGGAGTAGATACGCAGTATTTT. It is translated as CASSGVDTQYF.

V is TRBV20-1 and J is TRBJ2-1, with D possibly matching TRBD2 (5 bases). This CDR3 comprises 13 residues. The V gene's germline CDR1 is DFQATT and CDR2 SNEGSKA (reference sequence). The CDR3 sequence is CSAPLSRRNEQFF. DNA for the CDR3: TGCAGCGCTCCCCTCTCCCGGAGGAATGAGCAGTTCTTC.

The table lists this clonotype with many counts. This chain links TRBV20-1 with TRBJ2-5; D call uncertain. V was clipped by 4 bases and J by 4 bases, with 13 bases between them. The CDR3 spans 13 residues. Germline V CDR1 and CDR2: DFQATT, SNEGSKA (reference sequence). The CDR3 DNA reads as TGCAGTGCTACCGACCCGAGAGGAGAGACCCAGTACTTC. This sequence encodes CSATDPRGETQYF.

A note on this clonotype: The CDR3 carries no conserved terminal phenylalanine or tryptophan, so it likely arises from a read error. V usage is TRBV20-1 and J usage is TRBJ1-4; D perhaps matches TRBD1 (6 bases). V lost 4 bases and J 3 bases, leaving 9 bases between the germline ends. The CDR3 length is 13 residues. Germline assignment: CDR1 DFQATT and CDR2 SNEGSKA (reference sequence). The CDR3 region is CSAIGQSNEKLFS. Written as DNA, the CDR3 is TGCAGTGCTATAGGACAGTCTAATGAAAAACTGTTTTCT.

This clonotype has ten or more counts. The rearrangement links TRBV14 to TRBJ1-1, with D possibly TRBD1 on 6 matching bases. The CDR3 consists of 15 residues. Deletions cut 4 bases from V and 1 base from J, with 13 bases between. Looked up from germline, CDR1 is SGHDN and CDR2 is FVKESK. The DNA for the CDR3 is TGTGCCAGCAGCCCCGGACAGCAGCGGAACACTGAAGCTTTCTTT. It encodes CASSPGQQRNTEAFF.

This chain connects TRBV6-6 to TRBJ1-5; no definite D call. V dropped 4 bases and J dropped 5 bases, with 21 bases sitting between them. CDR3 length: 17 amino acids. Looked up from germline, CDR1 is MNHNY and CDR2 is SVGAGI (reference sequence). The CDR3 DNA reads TGTGCCAGCAGTTCGCGCTCCCGTGGGGTAGACGATCAGCCCCAGCATTTT. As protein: CASSSRSRGVDDQPQHF.

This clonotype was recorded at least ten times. The CDR3 sequence: CASGAPGTDTQYF. CDR3 nucleotide sequence: TGTGCCAGTGGCGCCCCGGGCACAGATACGCAGTATTTT. This chain connects TRBV2 to TRBJ2-3; D call uncertain. The CDR3 spans 13 residues. V lost 9 bases and J lost 1, with 11 bases in between. Germline CDR1 reads SNHLY; CDR2 reads FYNNEI.

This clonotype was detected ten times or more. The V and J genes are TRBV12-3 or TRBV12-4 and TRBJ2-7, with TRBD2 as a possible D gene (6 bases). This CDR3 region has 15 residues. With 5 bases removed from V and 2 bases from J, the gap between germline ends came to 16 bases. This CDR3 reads CASSRRTGTAYEQYF. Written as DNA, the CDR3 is TGTGCCAGCAGTCGGCGGACCGGGACTGCCTACGAGCAGTACTTC.

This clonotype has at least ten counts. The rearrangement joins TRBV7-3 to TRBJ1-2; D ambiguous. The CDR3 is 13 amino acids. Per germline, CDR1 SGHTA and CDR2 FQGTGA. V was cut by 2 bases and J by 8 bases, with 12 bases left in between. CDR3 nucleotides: TGTGCCAGCAGCTTAGAGGGAGGGAGAGGCTACACCTTC. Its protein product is CASSLEGGRGYTF. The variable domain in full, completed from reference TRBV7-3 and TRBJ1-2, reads GAGVSQTPSNKVTEKGKYVELRCDPISGHTALYWYRQSLGQGPEFLIYFQGTGAADDSGLPNDRFFAVRPEGSVSTLKIQRTERGDSAVYLCASSLEGGRGYTFGSGTRLTVV.

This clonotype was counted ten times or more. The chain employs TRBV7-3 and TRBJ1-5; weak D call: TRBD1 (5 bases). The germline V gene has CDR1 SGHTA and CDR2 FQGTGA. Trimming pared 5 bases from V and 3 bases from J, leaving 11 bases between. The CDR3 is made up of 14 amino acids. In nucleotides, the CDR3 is TGTGCCAGCAGCGTGGGAGGGGACAATCAGCCCCAGCATTTT. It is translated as CASSVGGDNQPQHF.

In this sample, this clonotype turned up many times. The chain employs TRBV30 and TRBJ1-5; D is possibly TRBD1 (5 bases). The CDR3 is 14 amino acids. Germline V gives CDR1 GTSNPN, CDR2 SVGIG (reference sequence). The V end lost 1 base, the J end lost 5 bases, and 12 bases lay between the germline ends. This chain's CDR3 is CAWSAGFGDQPQHF. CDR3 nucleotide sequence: TGTGCCTGGAGTGCAGGGTTTGGGGATCAGCCCCAGCATTTT. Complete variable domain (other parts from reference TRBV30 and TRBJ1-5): SQTIHQWPATLVQPVGSPLSLECTVEGTSNPNLYWYRQAAGRGLQLLFYSVGIGQISSEVPQNLSASRPQDRQFILSSKKLLLSDSGFYLCAWSAGFGDQPQHFGDGTRLSIL.

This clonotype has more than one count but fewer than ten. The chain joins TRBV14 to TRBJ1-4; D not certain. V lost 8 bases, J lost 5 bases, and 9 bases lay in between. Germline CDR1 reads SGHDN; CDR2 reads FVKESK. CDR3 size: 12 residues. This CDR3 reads CASGRSNEKLFF. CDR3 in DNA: TGTGCCAGCGGCAGGTCAAATGAAAAACTGTTTTTT.